Sequencing of this T cell receptor (beta chain) was carried out in a study of blood T cell repertoires in COVID-19. Clones were read by immunoSEQ multiplex PCR, and TCRdb kept only the in-frame ones, dropping some. Counted here are some 270,000 clones, approximately 90% occurring once; the ten biggest clones make up about 4%. This clone has a count of ten or more. The CDR3 sequence is 16 residues long. V gave up 7 bases and J gave up 3 bases; unmatched junction bases: 10. Germline CDR1 is LGHNT and CDR2 is FRNRAP. The source of this sequence is a woman in her twenties or thirties with acute COVID-19. Input material: PBMCs or T cells enriched from blood (not recorded which). This sequence joins TRBV12-5 and TRBJ2-2; 8 nucleotides align to TRBD1. DNA of the CDR3: TGTGCTAGTGCCCCAGGGGGCGTCGAGGACACCGGGGAGCTGTTTTTT. It encodes CASAPGGVEDTGELFF. The variable domain in full, completed from reference TRBV12-5 and TRBJ2-2, reads DARVTQTPRHKVTEMGQEVTMRCQPILGHNTVFWYRQTMMQGLELLAYFRNRAPLDDSGMPKDRFSAEMPDATLATLKIQPSEPRDSAVYFCASAPGGVEDTGELFFGEGSRLTVL.